One sample yielded the 12 T cell receptor beta chains listed below, sequenced in a study of shared clonotypes between healthy human individuals. The repertoire was sequenced with immunoSEQ multiplex PCR; TCRdb's copy has only in-frame clones and lacks some. The sample lists about 580,000 clones; roughly 98% were seen once. Naive CD8 cells lacked CD45RO and underwent positive selection for CCR7, leaving out terminally differentiated effector memory CD45RA+ cells. Sequencing was done on a sample of naive CD8+ T cells sorted from blood. The receptors here all came from a man aged 25-40 years in good health.

The chain joins TRBV7-9 to TRBJ2-1; TRBD2 might be the D (6 bases). CDR3 length equals 13 residues. CDR1 SEHNR and CDR2 FQNEAQ come from the germline V gene (reference sequence). The germline V and J ends were trimmed by 6 bases and 8 bases, with 14 bases remaining between them. The CDR3 bases are TGTGCCAGCAGTTCACTAGCTCTGGATGAGCAGTTCTTC. This sequence encodes CASSSLALDEQFF.

The chain recombines TRBV19 with TRBJ2-7; D is uncertain. V was cut by 5 bases and J by 4 bases, with 12 bases left in between. CDR3 size: 13 residues. Per germline, CDR1 LNHDA and CDR2 SQIVND (reference sequence). The CDR3 sequence is CASSPLHPYEQYF. The CDR3, as DNA: TGTGCCAGTAGTCCCCTCCATCCGTACGAGCAGTACTTC.

The V gene is TRBV5-4, the J gene TRBJ1-4; unclear D gene. The CDR3 covers 15 residues. V lost 0 bases and J lost 5, with 11 bases in between. Germline V gene data show CDR1 as SGHNT and CDR2 as YYREEE (reference sequence). CDR3 DNA: TGTGCCAGCAGCTTGGGGAGAAAAGGGAATGAAAAACTGTTTTTT. Translating it yields CASSLGRKGNEKLFF. Drawing the rest from reference TRBV5-4 and TRBJ1-4, the complete variable domain is ETGVTQSPTHLIKTRGQQVTLRCSSQSGHNTVSWYQQALGQGPQFIFQYYREEENGRGNFPPRFSGLQFPNYSSELNVNALELDDSALYLCASSLGRKGNEKLFFGSGTQLSVL.

This clone was seen just once. The J gene is TRBJ2-3, the V gene TRBV9, with 8 positions matching TRBD1. V gave up 0 bases and J gave up 3 bases; unmatched junction bases: 3. Germline CDR1 SGDLS, CDR2 YYNGEE. This CDR3 region has 15 residues. The CDR3 nucleotides are TGTGCCAGCAGCGTAGGGCAGGGGGCGACAGATACGCAGTATTTT. Its translation: CASSVGQGATDTQYF.

The V and J genes are TRBV7-6 and TRBJ2-4, with D perhaps matching TRBD1 or TRBD2 (6 bases each). Trimming took 2 bases from V and 3 from J, leaving 26 bases between them. The CDR3 runs to 20 residues. Germline V gene data show CDR1 as SGHVS and CDR2 as FNYEAQ. In DNA form, the CDR3 reads TGTGCCAGCAGCTTATACTCGCGGGACACCTTTTTTCATGACAAAAACATTCAGTACTTC. Translating it yields CASSLYSRDTFFHDKNIQYF.

This clone has a single count. The chain recombines TRBV7-6 with TRBJ2-7; TRBD1 aligns across 7 bases. The CDR3 has 16 amino acids. After removal of 7 bases from V and 3 bases from J, the junction contained 15 bases not matched to a gene. Germline V gene sequence: CDR1 SGHVS, CDR2 FNYEAQ. The CDR3 DNA is TGTGCCAGCACCCGGGACAGAACCGGTGGGGTCTACGAGCAGTACTTC. It codes for CASTRDRTGGVYEQYF.

Turning to this clone: The same CDR3 is also encoded by other DNA sequences in this sample. This chain joins TRBV7-9 and TRBJ2-7; D gene uncertain. V lost 5 bases and J lost 4, with 6 bases in between. The CDR3 runs to 11 residues. Germline V CDR1 and CDR2: SEHNR, FQNEAQ (reference sequence). CDR3 in DNA: TGTGCCAGCAGCGACTCTTACGAGCAGTACTTC. Protein product: CASSDSYEQYF.

This rearrangement joins TRBV12-5 to TRBJ2-1; 7 bases are shared with TRBD2. The CDR3 has 16 amino acids. CDR1 and CDR2 (germline): LGHNT, FRNRAP. The ends lost 0 bases at V and 8 bases at J; junction bases unmatched: 10. This CDR3 reads CASGLVSGTNVDEQFF. CDR3 in DNA: TGTGCTAGTGGTTTGGTCTCCGGGACTAACGTCGATGAGCAGTTCTTC.

The gene calls are TRBV5-6 and TRBJ1-2; D ambiguous. Germline CDR1 SGHDT, CDR2 YYEEEE. Trimming took off 2 bases at V and 4 bases at J, with 15 bases between the two ends. The CDR3 is 15 residues long. The CDR3 nucleotides read TGTGCCAGCAGCTTAGAAACATCGTTAATCTATGGCTACACCTTC. The encoded protein is CASSLETSLIYGYTF.

The chain has TRBV9 and TRBJ2-5; D not certain. Per germline, CDR1 SGDLS and CDR2 YYNGEE. V was clipped by 3 bases and J by 2 bases, with 8 bases between them. This CDR3 is 13 amino acids long. The chain's CDR3 is CASSGPFQETQYF. The CDR3 DNA is TGTGCCAGCAGCGGCCCCTTTCAAGAGACCCAGTACTTC.

On this clone itself: The same CDR3 can be traced to other DNA sequences in this sample. The chain carries TRBV14 and TRBJ1-3; the D gene is possibly TRBD1 (5 bases). Deletions cut 2 bases from V and 1 base from J, with 6 bases between. The CDR3 consists of 14 residues. Germline CDR1 is SGHDN and CDR2 is FVKESK. CDR3: CASSQWGSGNTIYF. The CDR3 DNA sequence: TGTGCCAGCAGCCAATGGGGGTCTGGAAACACCATATATTTT.

The chain uses TRBV27 and TRBJ2-7; D unclear. The CDR3 has 14 residues. V shed 3 bases and J shed 2 bases, with 11 bases lying between them. The germline V gene encodes CDR1 MNHEY and CDR2 SMNVEV (reference sequence). The CDR3: CASSFAPAAYEQYF. CDR3 in DNA: TGTGCCAGCAGTTTCGCCCCTGCAGCCTACGAGCAGTACTTC.